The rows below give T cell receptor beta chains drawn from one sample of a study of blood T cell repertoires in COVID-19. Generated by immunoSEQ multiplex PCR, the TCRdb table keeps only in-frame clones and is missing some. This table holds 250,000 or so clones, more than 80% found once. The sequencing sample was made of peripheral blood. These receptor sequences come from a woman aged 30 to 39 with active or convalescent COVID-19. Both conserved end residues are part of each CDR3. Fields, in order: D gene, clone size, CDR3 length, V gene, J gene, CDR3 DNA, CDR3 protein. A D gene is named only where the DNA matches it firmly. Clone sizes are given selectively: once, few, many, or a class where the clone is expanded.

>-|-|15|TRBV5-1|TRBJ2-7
TGCGCCAGCAGCTCTTCACAGGGTCGGGCCGCAGAGCAGTACTTC
CASSSSQGRAAEQYF
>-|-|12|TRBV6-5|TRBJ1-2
TGTGCCAGCAGGGTAGGGGACTATGGCTACACCTTC
CASRVGDYGYTF
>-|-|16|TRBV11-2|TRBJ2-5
TGTGCCAGCAGCTTATTACGGCGGGGCTTCCAAGAGACCCAGTACTTC
CASSLLRRGFQETQYF
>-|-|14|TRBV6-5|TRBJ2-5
TGTGCCAGCAACCCCCTAGGGGTTCAAGAGACCCAGTACTTC
CASNPLGVQETQYF
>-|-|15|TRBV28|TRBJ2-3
TGTGCCAGCATACCGCGGGGCGCTAGCACAGATACGCAGTATTTT
CASIPRGASTDTQYF
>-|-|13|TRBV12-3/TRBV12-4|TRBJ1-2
TGTGCCAGCACCATGGACATTAGCCATGGCTACACCTTC
CASTMDISHGYTF
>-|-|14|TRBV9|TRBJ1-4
TGTGCCAGCAGCGAGACAGCCACGGATGAAAAACTGTTTTTT
CASSETATDEKLFF
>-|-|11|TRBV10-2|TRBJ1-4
TGCGCCAGCAGTGAACAGGTTTCTCTGTTTTTT
CASSEQVSLFF
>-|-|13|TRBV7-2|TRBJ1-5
TGTGCCAGCAGCTTACAGGGGAATCAGCCCCAGCATTTT
CASSLQGNQPQHF
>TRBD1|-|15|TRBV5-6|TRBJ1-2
TGTGCCAGCAGCTTGGGCAGGGGGCAGGTCTATGGCTACACCTTC
CASSLGRGQVYGYTF
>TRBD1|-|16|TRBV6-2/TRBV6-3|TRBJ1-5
TGTGCCAGCAGTAATCACAGGGGGACGGGCAATCAGCCCCAGCATTTT
CASSNHRGTGNQPQHF
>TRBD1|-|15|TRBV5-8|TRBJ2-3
TGTGCCAGCAGCTTGGGACAGGGTGAAGGAGATACGCAGTATTTT
CASSLGQGEGDTQYF
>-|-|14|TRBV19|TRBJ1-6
TGTGCCAGTAGTAGGTCGGTATCTAATTCACCCCTCCACTTT
CASSRSVSNSPLHF
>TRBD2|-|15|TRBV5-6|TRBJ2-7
TGTGCCAGCAGCGGCTCTGGCGGGGGGGACTACGAGCAGTACTTC
CASSGSGGGDYEQYF
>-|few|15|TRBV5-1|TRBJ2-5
TGCGCCAGCAGCTTGTTGGCGGGGATCCAAGAGACCCAGTACTTC
CASSLLAGIQETQYF
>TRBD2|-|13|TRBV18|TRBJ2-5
TGTGCCAGCTTAAGGACTAGTGGCGAGACCCAGTACTTC
CASLRTSGETQYF
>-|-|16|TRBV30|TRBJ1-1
TGTGCCTGGAGTGTACGGAGGGGAGGGATGAACACTGAAGCTTTCTTT
CAWSVRRGGMNTEAFF
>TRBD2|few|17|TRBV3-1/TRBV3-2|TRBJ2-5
TGTGCCAGCAGCCAAATGGTAGATACGACTAGCGGGGGGGTCCAGTACTTC
CASSQMVDTTSGGVQYF
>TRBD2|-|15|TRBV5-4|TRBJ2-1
TGTGCCAGCAGCCGGGCGGGGGTCGTCTACAATGAGCAGTTCTTC
CASSRAGVVYNEQFF
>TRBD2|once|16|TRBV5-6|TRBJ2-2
TGTGCCAGCAGCCGTAGCGGGGGGGCCGTGACCGGGGAGCTGTTTTTT
CASSRSGGAVTGELFF
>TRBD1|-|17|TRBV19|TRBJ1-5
TGTGCCAGTAGATTGGGACAGGGGACTATCGGCAATCAGCCCCAGCATTTT
CASRLGQGTIGNQPQHF
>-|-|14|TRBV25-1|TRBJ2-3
TGTGCCAGCAGTGAACCGGGGGGCGCAGATACGCAGTATTTT
CASSEPGGADTQYF
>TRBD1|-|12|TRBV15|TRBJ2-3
TGTGCCACCAGCAGGGACAGGGATACGCAGTATTTT
CATSRDRDTQYF
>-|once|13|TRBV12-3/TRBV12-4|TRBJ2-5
TGTGCCAGCAGTTTAGGAGGCCCGCTGGCCCAGTACTTC
CASSLGGPLAQYF
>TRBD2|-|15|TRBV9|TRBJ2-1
TGTGCCAGCAGCGCAGAGCGGGGGCCCAACAATGAGCAGTTCTTC
CASSAERGPNNEQFF
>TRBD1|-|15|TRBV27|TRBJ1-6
TGTGCCAGCAGTAACGGACAGGGATGGAATTCACCCCTCCACTTT
CASSNGQGWNSPLHF
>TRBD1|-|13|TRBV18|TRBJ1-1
TGTGCCAGCTCTACAGGGGTGAACACTGAAGCTTTCTTT
CASSTGVNTEAFF
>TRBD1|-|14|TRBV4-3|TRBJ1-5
TGCGCCAGCAGCGTGGGGACAGGGAATCAGCCCCAGCATTTT
CASSVGTGNQPQHF
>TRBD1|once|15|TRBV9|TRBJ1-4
TGTGCCAGCAGCGTCTTGGACAGGGCTAATGAAAAACTGTTTTTT
CASSVLDRANEKLFF
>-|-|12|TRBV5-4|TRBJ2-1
TGTGCCAGCAGCTTTGACAGGAATGAGCAGTTCTTC
CASSFDRNEQFF
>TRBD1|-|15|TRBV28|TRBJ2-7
TGTGCCAGCAGTTTACCGACAGGGGGGTCCTACGAGCAGTACTTC
CASSLPTGGSYEQYF
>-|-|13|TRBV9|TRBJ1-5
TGTGCCAGCAGCGTCGGGATTCATCAGCCCCAGCATTTT
CASSVGIHQPQHF
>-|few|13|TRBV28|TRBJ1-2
TGTGCCAGCAGCCAGGACACCGGCCTTGGCTACACCTTC
CASSQDTGLGYTF
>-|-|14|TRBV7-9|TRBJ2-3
TGTGCCAGCAGCGCACGGGGGGCCAGAGATACGCAGTATTTT
CASSARGARDTQYF
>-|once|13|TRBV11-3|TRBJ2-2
TGTGCCAGCAGCCGCGGGACAGCCGGGGAGCTGTTTTTT
CASSRGTAGELFF
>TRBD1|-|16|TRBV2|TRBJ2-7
TGTGCCAGCATCGTGGAGTTGAACAGGGGGCCGGGCGAGCAGTACTTC
CASIVELNRGPGEQYF
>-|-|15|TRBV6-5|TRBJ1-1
TGTGCCAGCAGACAGGGTAGGGTAGTGAACACTGAAGCTTTCTTT
CASRQGRVVNTEAFF
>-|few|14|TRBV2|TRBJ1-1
TGTGCCAGCAGTAGCGGGGGGATGAACACTGAAGCTTTCTTT
CASSSGGMNTEAFF
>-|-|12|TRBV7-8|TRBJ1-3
TGTGCCAGCAGCTTAATTAGGGACTCCATATATTTT
CASSLIRDSIYF
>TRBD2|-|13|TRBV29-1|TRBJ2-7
TGCAGCGTGGGGGGTAGCGGGTCCTACGAGCAGTACTTC
CSVGGSGSYEQYF
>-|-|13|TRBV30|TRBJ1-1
TGTGCCTGGAGGACTACCCTGAACACTGAAGCTTTCTTT
CAWRTTLNTEAFF
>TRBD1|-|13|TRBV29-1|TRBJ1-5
TGCAGCGTTCGCTCAGGGGGAAATCAGCCCCAGCATTTT
CSVRSGGNQPQHF
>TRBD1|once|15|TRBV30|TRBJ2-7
TGTGCCTGGAGTAAGGGGACAGGGGGGACCTACGAGCAGTACTTC
CAWSKGTGGTYEQYF
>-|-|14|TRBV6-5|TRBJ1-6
TGTGCCAGCGCCCGGGTCCTCTATAATTCACCCCTCCACTTT
CASARVLYNSPLHF
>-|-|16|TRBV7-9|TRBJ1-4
TGTGCCAGCAGCTTACGTTCTCTGGCAGGTTATGAAAAACTGTTTTTT
CASSLRSLAGYEKLFF
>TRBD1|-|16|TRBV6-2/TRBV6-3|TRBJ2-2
TGTGCCAGCAGTTACCAAAGACAGGGGAACACCGGGGAGCTGTTTTTT
CASSYQRQGNTGELFF
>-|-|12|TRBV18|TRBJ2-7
TGTGCCAGCTCGGCGGGGACCTACGAGCAGTACTTC
CASSAGTYEQYF
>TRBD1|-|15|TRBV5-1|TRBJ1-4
TGCGCCAGCAGCCCGATAACAGGGGCAGGCGAAAAACTGTTTTTT
CASSPITGAGEKLFF
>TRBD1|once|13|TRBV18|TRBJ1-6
TGTGCCAGCTCACCGGACAGTCAGGGGGCCCTCCACTTT
CASSPDSQGALHF
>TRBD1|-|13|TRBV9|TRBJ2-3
TGTGCCAGCAGCGCCCCAGGGGGCCCCACGCAGTATTTT
CASSAPGGPTQYF
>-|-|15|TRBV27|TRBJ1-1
TGTGCCAGCAGTCTGAGAGGGGGTTATGGCACTGAAGCTTTCTTT
CASSLRGGYGTEAFF
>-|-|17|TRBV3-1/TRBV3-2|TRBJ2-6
TGTGCCAGCAGCCAAGAAGGGGGGGGCTCTGGGGCCAACGTCCTGACTTTC
CASSQEGGGSGANVLTF
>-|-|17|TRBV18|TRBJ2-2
TGTGCCAGCTCCCCTCCTCAGGGGACCCTGAACACCGGGGAGCTGTTTTTT
CASSPPQGTLNTGELFF
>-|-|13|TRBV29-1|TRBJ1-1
TGCAGCGTTGGACACTCCTGGAACACTGAAGCTTTCTTT
CSVGHSWNTEAFF
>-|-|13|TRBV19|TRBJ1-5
TGTGCCAGTAGTAAGGGAGTCAATCAGCCCCAGCATTTT
CASSKGVNQPQHF